The sequence of this T cell receptor (beta chain) was determined in a study of shared clonotypes between healthy human individuals. Germline V gene sequence: CDR1 SGHTA, CDR2 FQGNSA. This CDR3 spans 15 amino acids. V lost 10 bases to trimming and J lost 0 bases, with 19 bases between them. Of note for this clone: Its antigen is not identified.

Investigators divided CD4+ cells into CD45RA+ naive and CD45RA-negative memory subsets. Study-level points and caveats: About 5% of naive CD4 clonotypes were shared across several donors. The authors sampled blood alone, and tissue repertoires likely differ.

Only in-frame clones appear in the TCRdb table, and some are missing; sequencing was by immunoSEQ multiplex PCR. The sample shows roughly 2 million clones, 90% to 95% of them seen only once. The origin of this receptor is a man aged 18 to 35 in good health. The sample consisted of naive CD4+ T cells sorted from blood. Regarding subset: CD45RA+ positively selected. The V and J genes are TRBV7-2 and TRBJ2-7, with D perhaps matching TRBD1 or TRBD2 (6 bases each). The CDR3 nucleotides read TGTGCCACCGCCACACGGGGGCCTCTCTCCTACGAGCAGTACTTC. This encodes CATATRGPLSYEQYF. Full variable domain (remainder filled in from reference TRBV7-2 and TRBJ2-7): GAGVSQSPSNKVTEKGKDVELRCDPISGHTALYWYRQSLGQGLEFLIYFQGNSAPDKSGLPSDRFSAERTGGSVSTLTIQRTQQEDSAVYLCATATRGPLSYEQYFGPGTRLTVT.